What follows describes a single TCR beta chain. This sample was included in a study of CD8+CD57+ T cells in acquired aplastic anemia. Genomic DNA provided the template from which TCR beta VDJ and CDR3 profiles were obtained. TCRdb reanalysed the reads using MiXCR and keeps one entry per CDR3 protein. The sample holds approximately 160,000 distinct CDR3 sequences, approximately 44% seen once. The patients chosen for sequencing had shown expansion of CD8+CD57+ cells (detected by flow cytometry). From germline, CDR1 is SGHDT and CDR2 YYEEEE. The ends were cut back, 3 bases at V and 7 bases at J, with 8 bases in the middle. The CDR3 contains 13 residues.

This TCR came from a human donor with aplastic anemia. This chain uses TRBV5-6 with TRBJ1-6, with a weak D call TRBD1 (6 bases). Specimen: sorted CD4+, CD8+, or CD8+CD57+ T cells (not recorded which) from PBMCs. The CDR3 here is CASSSGQNSPLHF. CDR3 bases: TGTGCCAGCAGCTCCGGACAGAATTCACCCCTCCACTTT. Using reference TRBV5-6 and TRBJ1-6 for the parts outside the CDR3, the full variable domain is DAGVTQSPTHLIKTRGQQVTLRCSPKSGHDTVSWYQQALGQGPQFIFQYYEEEERQRGNFPDRFSGHQFPNYSSELNVNALLLGDSALYLCASSSGQNSPLHFGNGTRLTVT.